The source of this TCR beta chain is a study of Graves' ophthalmopathy and Graves' hyperthyroidism. Study-wide results and caveats: In blood, most expanded thyroid clonotypes above 0.001 frequency were also detected. The model reached 55% to 71% sensitivity and approximately 72% specificity for predicting ophthalmopathy progression.

Amplification of the TCR beta CDR3 regions used RNA transcripts (as template). HTBI-primed RT-PCR formed the first round, and a multiplex PCR formed the second. One entry per CDR3 protein, called by TCRdb with MiXCR from the multiplex PCR reads. Of some 350,000 distinct CDR3 sequences in the sample, about a sixth were seen once. New diagnoses, under 2 months' duration, and ages 18 to 65 characterized the hyperthyroidism patients. The diagnosis combined clinical symptoms, thyroxine, TRAb, thyroid ultrasound and orbital computed tomography scans. The sample holds a few counts of this clonotype. The target antigen is unknown. CDR1 is KGHDR and CDR2 is SFDVKD in the germline V gene. V shed 12 bases and J 1 base; nucleotides not matched to a gene: 4. The CDR3 extends over 12 amino acids.

The V gene is TRBV24-1, the J gene TRBJ2-7; the match to TRBD1 covers 8 bases. Sequenced sample: peripheral blood. The TCR sequence derives from an adult woman with stable Graves' hyperthyroidism. CDR3 sequence (DNA): TGTGCCGCCGGGACAGGTTCCTACGAGCAGTACTTC. It codes for CAAGTGSYEQYF.